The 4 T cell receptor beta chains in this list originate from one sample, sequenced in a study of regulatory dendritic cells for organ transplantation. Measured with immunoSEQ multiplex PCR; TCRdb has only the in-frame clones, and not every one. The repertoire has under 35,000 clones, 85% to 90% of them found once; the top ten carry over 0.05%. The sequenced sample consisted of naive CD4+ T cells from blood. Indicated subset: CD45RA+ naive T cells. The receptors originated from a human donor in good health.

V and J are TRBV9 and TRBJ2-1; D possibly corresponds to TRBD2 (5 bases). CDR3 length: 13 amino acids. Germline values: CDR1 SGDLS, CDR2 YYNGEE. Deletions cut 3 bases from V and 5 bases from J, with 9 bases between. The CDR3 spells CASSGKRDNEQFF. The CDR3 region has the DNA TGTGCCAGCAGCGGGAAGAGGGACAATGAGCAGTTCTTC. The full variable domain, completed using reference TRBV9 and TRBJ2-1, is DSGVTQTPKHLITATGQRVTLRCSPRSGDLSVYWYQQSLDQGLQFLIQYYNGEERAKGNILERFSAQQFPDLHSELNLSSLELGDSALYFCASSGKRDNEQFFGPGTRLTVL.

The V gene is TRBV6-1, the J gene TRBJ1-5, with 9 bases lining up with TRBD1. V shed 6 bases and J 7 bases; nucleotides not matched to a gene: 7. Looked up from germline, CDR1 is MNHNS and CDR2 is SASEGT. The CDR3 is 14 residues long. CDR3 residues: CASRSGQGNQPQHF. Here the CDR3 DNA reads TGTGCCAGCAGGAGTGGACAGGGGAACCAGCCCCAGCATTTT.

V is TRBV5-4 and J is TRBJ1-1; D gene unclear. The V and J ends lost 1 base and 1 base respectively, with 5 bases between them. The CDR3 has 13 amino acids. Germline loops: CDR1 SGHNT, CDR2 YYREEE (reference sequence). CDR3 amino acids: CASSLNKNTEAFF. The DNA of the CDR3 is TGTGCCAGCAGCTTGAACAAGAACACTGAAGCTTTCTTT.

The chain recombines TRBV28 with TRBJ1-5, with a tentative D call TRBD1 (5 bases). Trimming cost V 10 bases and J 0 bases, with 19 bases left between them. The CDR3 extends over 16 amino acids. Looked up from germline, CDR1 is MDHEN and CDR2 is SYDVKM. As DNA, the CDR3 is TGTGCCACCAGATCGGGTCGGGGCTCTAGCAATCAGCCCCAGCATTTT. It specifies CATRSGRGSSNQPQHF.